This T cell receptor beta chain was captured by sequencing in a study of CD8+ T cells in alopecia areata. Study-wide background: The percentage of affected scalp area served as the score of severity for treated patients. Broader study findings: For baseline CD8+ expansion, any link to response stays uncertain with one nonresponder.

Extracted from the samples, RNA was reverse transcribed into cDNA to serve as the sequencing template. Here immunoSEQ multiplex PCR was the method, and the copy in TCRdb shows in-frame clones only, minus some. This sample carries about 180,000 clones, 58% of them seen once, and the ten largest clones take 16%. This clone has more than one count but fewer than ten. Antigen specificity is unknown. Germline V CDR1 and CDR2: MNHEY, SVGAGI. The length of the CDR3 is 13 residues. Trimming removed 2 bases from V and 7 bases from J, with 11 bases in between. Treatment given: oral pan-JAK inhibitor, 5-10 mg twice daily.

This specimen was CD4+ T cells sorted from blood, taken at roughly week 58, from a patient treated with tofacitinib. The rearrangement links TRBV6-5 to TRBJ1-2; no clear D. This sequence originates from a human donor with alopecia areata. CDR3 loop: CASSYDQLGGYTF. The CDR3 DNA is TGTGCCAGCAGTTACGATCAGCTTGGTGGCTACACCTTC.